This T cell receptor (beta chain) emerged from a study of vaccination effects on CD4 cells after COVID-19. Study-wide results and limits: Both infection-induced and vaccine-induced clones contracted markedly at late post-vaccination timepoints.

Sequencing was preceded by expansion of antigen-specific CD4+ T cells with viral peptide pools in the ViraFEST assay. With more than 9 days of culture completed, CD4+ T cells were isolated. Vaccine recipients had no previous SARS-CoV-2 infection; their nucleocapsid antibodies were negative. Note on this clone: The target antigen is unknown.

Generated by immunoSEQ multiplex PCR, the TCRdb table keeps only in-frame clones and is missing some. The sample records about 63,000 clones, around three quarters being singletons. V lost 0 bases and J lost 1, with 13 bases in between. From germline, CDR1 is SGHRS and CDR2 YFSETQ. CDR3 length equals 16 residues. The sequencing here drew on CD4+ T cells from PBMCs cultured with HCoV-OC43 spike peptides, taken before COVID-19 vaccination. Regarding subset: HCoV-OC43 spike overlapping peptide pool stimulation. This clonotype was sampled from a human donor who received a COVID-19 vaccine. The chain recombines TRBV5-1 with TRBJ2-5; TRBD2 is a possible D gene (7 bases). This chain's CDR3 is CASSLERGGFQETQYF. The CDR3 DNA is TGCGCCAGCAGCTTGGAGAGGGGGGGCTTCCAAGAGACCCAGTACTTC.